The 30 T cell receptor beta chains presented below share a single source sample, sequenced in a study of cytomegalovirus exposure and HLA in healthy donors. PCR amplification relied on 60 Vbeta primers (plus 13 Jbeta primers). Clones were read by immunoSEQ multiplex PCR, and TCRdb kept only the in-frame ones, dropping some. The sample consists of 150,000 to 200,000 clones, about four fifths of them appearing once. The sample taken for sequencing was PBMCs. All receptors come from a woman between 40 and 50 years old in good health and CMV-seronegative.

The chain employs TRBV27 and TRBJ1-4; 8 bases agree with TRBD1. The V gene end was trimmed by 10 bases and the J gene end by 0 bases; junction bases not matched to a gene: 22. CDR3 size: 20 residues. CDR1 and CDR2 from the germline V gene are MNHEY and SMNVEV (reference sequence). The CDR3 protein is CATRRRLGQGRLATNEKLFF. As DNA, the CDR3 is TGTGCCACCAGACGACGGCTAGGACAGGGCCGTCTAGCAACTAATGAAAAACTGTTTTTT.

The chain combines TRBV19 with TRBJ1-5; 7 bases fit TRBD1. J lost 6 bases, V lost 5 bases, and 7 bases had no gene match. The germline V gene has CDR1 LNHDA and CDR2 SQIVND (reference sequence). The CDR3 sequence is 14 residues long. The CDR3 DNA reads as TGTGCCAGTAGTGCTTACAGGGGCGGTCAGCCCCAGCATTTT. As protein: CASSAYRGGQPQHF.

The CDR3 DNA sequence: TGTGCCAGCAGCCCCCGGGAGGTGGTAGATACGCAGTATTTT. Its translation is CASSPREVVDTQYF. The chain recombines TRBV7-3 with TRBJ2-3; TRBD2 agrees at 7 bases. The CDR3 is 14 amino acids. Germline values: CDR1 SGHTA, CDR2 FQGTGA. The trim removed 5 bases at V and 5 bases at J, leaving 7 bases unmatched.

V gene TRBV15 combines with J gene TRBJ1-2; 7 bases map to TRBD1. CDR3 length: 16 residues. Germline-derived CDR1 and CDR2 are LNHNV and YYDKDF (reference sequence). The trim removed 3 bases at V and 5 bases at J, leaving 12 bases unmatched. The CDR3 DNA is TGTGCCACCAGCAGTGTTACAGGGGCTTCGGAGTATGGCTACACCTTC. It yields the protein CATSSVTGASEYGYTF.

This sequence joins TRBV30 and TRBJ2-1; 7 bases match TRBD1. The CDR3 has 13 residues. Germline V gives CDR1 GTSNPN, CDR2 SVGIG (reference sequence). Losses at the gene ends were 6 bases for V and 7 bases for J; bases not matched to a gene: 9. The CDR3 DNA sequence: TGTGCCTGTGGGCAGGGGGTGAGGAATGAGCAGTTCTTC. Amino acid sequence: CACGQGVRNEQFF.

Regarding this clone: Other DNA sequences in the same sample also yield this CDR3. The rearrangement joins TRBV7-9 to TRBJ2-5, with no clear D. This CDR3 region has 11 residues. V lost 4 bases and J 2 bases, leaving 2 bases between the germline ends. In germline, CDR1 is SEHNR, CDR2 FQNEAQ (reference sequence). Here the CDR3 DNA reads TGTGCCAGCAGCTCTCAAGAGACCCAGTACTTC. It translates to CASSSQETQYF.

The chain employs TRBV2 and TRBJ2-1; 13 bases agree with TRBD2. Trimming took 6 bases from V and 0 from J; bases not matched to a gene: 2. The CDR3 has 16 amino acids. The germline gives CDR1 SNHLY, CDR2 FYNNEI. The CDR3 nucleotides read TGTGCCAGCAGGAGGACTAGCGGGAGCTCCTACAATGAGCAGTTCTTC. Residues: CASRRTSGSSYNEQFF.

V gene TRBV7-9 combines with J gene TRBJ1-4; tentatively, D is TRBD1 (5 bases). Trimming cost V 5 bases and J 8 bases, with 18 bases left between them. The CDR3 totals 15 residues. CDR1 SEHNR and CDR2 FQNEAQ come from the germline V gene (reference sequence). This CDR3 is CASSKHGGVKEKLFF. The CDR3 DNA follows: TGTGCCAGCAGCAAACATGGGGGGGTTAAGGAAAAACTGTTTTTT.

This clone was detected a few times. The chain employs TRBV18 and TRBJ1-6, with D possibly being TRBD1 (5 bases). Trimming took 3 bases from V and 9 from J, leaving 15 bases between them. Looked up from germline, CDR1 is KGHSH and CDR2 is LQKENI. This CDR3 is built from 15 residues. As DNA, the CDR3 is TGTGCCAGCTCACCTGCCCGGGGGGAAATTTCACCCCTCCACTTT. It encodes CASSPARGEISPLHF.

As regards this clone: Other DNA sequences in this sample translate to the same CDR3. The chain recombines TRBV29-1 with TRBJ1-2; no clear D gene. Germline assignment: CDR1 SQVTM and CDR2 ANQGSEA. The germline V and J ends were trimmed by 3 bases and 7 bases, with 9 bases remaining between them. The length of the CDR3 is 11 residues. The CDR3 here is CSVDAGGGYTF. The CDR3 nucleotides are TGCAGCGTTGACGCGGGAGGTGGCTACACCTTC. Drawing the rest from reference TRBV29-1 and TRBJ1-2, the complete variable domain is SAVISQKPSRDICQRGTSLTIQCQVDSQVTMMFWYRQQPGQSLTLIATANQGSEATYESGFVIDKFPISRPNLTFSTLTVSNMSPEDSSIYLCSVDAGGGYTFGSGTRLTVV.

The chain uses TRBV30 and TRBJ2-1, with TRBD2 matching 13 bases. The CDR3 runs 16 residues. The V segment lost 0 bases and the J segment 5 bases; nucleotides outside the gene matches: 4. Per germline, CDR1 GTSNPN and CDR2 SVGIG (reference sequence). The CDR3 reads CAWSVPTSGRNNEQFF. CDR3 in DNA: TGTGCCTGGAGTGTCCCGACTAGCGGGAGGAACAATGAGCAGTTCTTC.

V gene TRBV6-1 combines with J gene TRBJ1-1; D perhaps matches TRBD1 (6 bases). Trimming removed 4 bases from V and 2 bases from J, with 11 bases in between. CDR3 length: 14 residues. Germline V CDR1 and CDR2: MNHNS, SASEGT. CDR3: CASSATGSNTEAFF. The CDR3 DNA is TGTGCCAGCAGTGCCACAGGGTCTAACACTGAAGCTTTCTTT.

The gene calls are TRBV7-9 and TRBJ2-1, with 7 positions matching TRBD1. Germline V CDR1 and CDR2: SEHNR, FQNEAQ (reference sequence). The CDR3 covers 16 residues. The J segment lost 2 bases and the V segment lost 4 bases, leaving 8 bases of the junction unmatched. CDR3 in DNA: TGTGCCAGCAGCTCTTCCGGGACAGTAACCTACAATGAGCAGTTCTTC. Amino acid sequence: CASSSSGTVTYNEQFF.

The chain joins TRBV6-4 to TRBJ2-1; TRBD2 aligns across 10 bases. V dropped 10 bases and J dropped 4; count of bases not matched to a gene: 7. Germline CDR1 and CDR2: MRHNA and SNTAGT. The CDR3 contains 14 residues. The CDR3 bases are TGTGCCATACTAGCGGGGTGGGGATACAATGAGCAGTTCTTC. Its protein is CAILAGWGYNEQFF.

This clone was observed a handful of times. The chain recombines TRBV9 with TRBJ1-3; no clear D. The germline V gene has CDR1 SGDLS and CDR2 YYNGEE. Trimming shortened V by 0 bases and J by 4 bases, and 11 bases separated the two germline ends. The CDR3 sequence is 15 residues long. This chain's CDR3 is CASSVAPVPGNTIYF. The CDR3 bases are TGTGCCAGCAGCGTAGCTCCAGTCCCAGGAAACACCATATATTTT.

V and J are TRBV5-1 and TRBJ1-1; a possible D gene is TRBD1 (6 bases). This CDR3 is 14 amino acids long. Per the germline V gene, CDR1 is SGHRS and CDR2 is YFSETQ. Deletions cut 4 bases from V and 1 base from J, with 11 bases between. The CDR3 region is CASSPSTGNTEAFF. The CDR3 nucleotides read TGCGCCAGCAGCCCTTCGACAGGGAACACTGAAGCTTTCTTT.

The chain's CDR3 is CAWSVPDRGTYEQYF. As DNA, the CDR3 is TGTGCCTGGAGTGTACCGGACAGGGGGACCTACGAGCAGTACTTC. The chain links TRBV30 to TRBJ2-7; 10 bases map to TRBD1. Germline CDR1 is GTSNPN and CDR2 is SVGIG (reference sequence). The J segment lost 2 bases and the V segment lost 0 bases, leaving 4 bases of the junction unmatched. CDR3 length: 15 residues. Full variable domain (missing parts from reference TRBV30 and TRBJ2-7): SQTIHQWPATLVQPVGSPLSLECTVEGTSNPNLYWYRQAAGRGLQLLFYSVGIGQISSEVPQNLSASRPQDRQFILSSKKLLLSDSGFYLCAWSVPDRGTYEQYFGPGTRLTVT.

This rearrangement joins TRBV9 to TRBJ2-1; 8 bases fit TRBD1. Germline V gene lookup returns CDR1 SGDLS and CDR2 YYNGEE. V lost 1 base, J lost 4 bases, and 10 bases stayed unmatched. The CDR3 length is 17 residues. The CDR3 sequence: CASSVKYGTGQYNEQFF. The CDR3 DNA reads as TGTGCCAGCAGCGTAAAATACGGGACAGGACAGTACAATGAGCAGTTCTTC.

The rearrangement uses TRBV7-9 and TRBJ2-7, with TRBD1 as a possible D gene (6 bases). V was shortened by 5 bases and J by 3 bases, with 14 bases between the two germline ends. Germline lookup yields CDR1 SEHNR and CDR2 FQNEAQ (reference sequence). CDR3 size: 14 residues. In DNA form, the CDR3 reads TGTGCCAGCAGCAACTTAAGGGGGAACTACGAGCAGTACTTC. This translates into CASSNLRGNYEQYF.

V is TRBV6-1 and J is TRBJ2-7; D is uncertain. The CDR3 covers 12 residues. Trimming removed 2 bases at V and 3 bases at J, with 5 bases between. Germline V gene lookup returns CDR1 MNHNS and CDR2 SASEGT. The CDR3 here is CASSEHYYEQYV. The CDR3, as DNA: TGTGCCAGCAGTGAACACTACTACGAGCAGTACGTC.

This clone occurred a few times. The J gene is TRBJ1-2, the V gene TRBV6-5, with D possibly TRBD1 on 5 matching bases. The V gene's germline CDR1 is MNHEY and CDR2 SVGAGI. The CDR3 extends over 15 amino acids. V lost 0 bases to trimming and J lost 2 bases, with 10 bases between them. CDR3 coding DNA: TGTGCCAGCAGTTACTCCCTTTCAGGGAACTATGGCTACACCTTC. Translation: CASSYSLSGNYGYTF.

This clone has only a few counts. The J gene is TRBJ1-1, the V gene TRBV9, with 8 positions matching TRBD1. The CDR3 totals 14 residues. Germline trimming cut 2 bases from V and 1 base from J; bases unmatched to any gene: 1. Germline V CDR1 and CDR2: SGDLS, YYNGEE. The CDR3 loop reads CASSVTGGNTEAFF. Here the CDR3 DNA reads TGTGCCAGCAGCGTCACAGGGGGGAACACTGAAGCTTTCTTT.

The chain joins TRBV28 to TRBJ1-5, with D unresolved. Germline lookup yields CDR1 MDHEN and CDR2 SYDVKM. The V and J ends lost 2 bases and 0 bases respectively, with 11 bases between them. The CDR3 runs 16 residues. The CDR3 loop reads CASSLPQASSNQPQHF. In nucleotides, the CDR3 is TGTGCCAGCAGTTTACCCCAGGCGAGTAGCAATCAGCCCCAGCATTTT. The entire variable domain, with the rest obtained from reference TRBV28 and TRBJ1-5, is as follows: DVKVTQSSRYLVKRTGEKVFLECVQDMDHENMFWYRQDPGLGLRLIYFSYDVKMKEKGDIPEGYSVSREKKERFSLILESASTNQTSMYLCASSLPQASSNQPQHFGDGTRLSIL.

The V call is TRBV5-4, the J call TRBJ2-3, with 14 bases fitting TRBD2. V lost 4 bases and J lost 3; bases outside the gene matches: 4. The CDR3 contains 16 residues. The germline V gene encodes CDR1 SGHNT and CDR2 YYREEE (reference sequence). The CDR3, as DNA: TGTGCCAGCAGCACGCGACTAGCGGGAGGGACAGATACGCAGTATTTT. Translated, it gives CASSTRLAGGTDTQYF.

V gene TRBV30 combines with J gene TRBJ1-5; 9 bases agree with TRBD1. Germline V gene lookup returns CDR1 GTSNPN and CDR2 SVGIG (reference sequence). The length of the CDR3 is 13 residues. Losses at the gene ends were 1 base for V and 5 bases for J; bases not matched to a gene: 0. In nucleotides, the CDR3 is TGTGCCTGGAGTGGACAGGGGGATCAGCCCCAGCATTTT. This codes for CAWSGQGDQPQHF.

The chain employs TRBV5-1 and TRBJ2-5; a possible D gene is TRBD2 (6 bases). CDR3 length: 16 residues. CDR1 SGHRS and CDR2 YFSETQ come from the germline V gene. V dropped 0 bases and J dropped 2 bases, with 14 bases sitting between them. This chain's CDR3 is CASSLGRLALQETQYF. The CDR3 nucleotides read TGCGCCAGCAGCTTGGGGCGGCTAGCGCTACAAGAGACCCAGTACTTC.

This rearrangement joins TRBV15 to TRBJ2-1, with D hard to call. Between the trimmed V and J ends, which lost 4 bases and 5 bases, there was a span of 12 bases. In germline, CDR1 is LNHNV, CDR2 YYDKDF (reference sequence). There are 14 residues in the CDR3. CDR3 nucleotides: TGTGCCACCAGCATAACCCCGCGAGACAATGAGCAGTTCTTC. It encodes CATSITPRDNEQFF.

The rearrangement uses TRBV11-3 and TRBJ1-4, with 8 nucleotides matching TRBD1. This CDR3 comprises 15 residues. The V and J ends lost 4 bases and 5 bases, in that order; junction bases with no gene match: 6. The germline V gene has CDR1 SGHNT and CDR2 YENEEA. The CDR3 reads CASSSWTGQNEKLFF. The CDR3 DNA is TGTGCCAGCAGCTCCTGGACAGGGCAGAATGAAAAACTGTTTTTT.

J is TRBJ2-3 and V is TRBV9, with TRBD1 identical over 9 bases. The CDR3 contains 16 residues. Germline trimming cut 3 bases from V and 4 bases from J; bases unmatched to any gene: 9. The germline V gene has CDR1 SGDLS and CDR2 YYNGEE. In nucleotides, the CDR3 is TGTGCCAGCAGCGCGCCCGACAGGGGGATTTCAGATACGCAGTATTTT. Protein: CASSAPDRGISDTQYF.

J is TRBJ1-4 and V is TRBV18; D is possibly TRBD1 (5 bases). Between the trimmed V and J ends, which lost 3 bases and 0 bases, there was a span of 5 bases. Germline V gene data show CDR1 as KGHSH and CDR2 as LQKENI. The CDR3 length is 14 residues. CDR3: CASSPTATNEKLFF. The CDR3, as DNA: TGTGCCAGCTCACCGACAGCAACTAATGAAAAACTGTTTTTT.